This T cell receptor (beta chain) is from a study of CD8+ T cells in alopecia areata. As for the study in general: Each of the treated patients was given oral tofacitinib, 5 to 10 mg twice daily, for moderate-to-severe alopecia areata. Percent affected scalp area, the SALT score, rated treated patients' severity. The study's findings and limits: Under tofacitinib, numerous expanded lesional clonotypes remained detectable in scalp and blood.

After isolation, RNA underwent reverse transcription to generate cDNA as the sequencing template. Repertoires were generated with immunoSEQ multiplex PCR, while TCRdb's copy carries only in-frame clones and drops some. The sample yields approximately 200,000 clones, 58% seen once. This clone appeared a few times. What it binds is not known. Treatment indicated: oral pan-JAK inhibitor, 5-10 mg twice daily. Alopecia areata patients provided lesional scalp punch biopsies and peripheral blood, both collected for the study. Germline CDR1 is SQVTM and CDR2 is ANQGSEA. This CDR3 spans 13 amino acids. Trimming took 5 bases from V and 4 from J, leaving 12 bases between them.

The material sequenced was CD4+ T cells sorted from blood, taken at week 24, from a patient treated with tofacitinib. This receptor was identified in a human donor with alopecia areata. The chain has TRBV29-1 and TRBJ1-5; no definite D call. The chain's CDR3 is CSVWNSGNQPQHF. The CDR3 region has the DNA TGCAGCGTTTGGAACAGTGGTAATCAGCCCCAGCATTTT.